Listed here are 3 T cell receptor beta chains from one sample, sequenced in a study of T cells in Graves' hyperthyroidism and ophthalmopathy. From RNA transcripts, TCR beta CDR3 regions were amplified. Initially, a first-round RT-PCR of the TCR CDR3 employed the HTBI primer set. TCRdb processed the multiplex PCR reads anew with MiXCR; each CDR3 protein has one entry. The sample shows over 300,000 distinct CDR3 sequences, roughly 13% of them seen only once. Sequenced input: blood. The source is a woman in her fifties or sixties with Graves' hyperthyroidism.

The gene calls are TRBV12-3 or TRBV12-4 and TRBJ1-3; D is undetermined. With 9 bases removed from V and 0 bases from J, the gap between germline ends came to 9 bases. The CDR3 has 13 residues. CDR3 sequence (DNA): TGTGCCAGAGGAGACGGCTCTGGAAACACCATATATTTT. It is translated as CARGDGSGNTIYF.

The chain recombines TRBV5-1 with TRBJ2-7; the match to TRBD2 covers 10 bases. V lost 4 bases and J lost 6; bases outside the gene matches: 4. Germline-derived CDR1 and CDR2 are SGHRS and YFSETQ. The CDR3 has 13 residues. The DNA for the CDR3 is TGCGCCAGCAGCGGAGCGGGAGGGCTCGAGCAGTACTTC. Protein sequence: CASSGAGGLEQYF.

There are many counts of this clonotype. The rearrangement links TRBV29-1 to TRBJ2-3; D gene unclear. Germline V gene data show CDR1 as SQVTM and CDR2 as ANQGSEA. This CDR3 contains 14 residues. The germline V and J ends were trimmed by 5 bases and 5 bases, with 17 bases remaining between them. The CDR3 sequence is CSVPPHATLDTQYF. CDR3 coding DNA: TGCAGCGTTCCACCTCATGCTACCCTAGATACGCAGTATTTT.